Sequencing of this TCR beta chain was carried out in a study of OX40 agonist ivuxolimab in advanced cancers. About the research overall: Aged about 20 to 80 with a mean of 60 years, they were almost 85% male.

Profiling relied on immunoSEQ multiplex PCR, and the TCRdb table lists in-frame clones only, not all of them. The sample yields tens of thousands of clones, more than 70% seen once. The CDR3 totals 14 residues. The germline V and J ends were trimmed by 2 bases and 0 bases, with 7 bases remaining between them. CDR1 is MGHRA, CDR2 YSYEKL, per germline. Findings of the study overall: Certain nonresponders likewise exhibited a low normalized T-cell clonal expansion.

Note on this clone: Its antigen is still unknown.

The receptor was derived from an adult with an advanced solid tumor such as melanoma, head and neck, liver or kidney cancer. This sample comprised CD4+ or CD8+ T cells sorted from blood, obtained in a trial of the OX40 agonist ivuxolimab. The chain joins TRBV4-1 to TRBJ1-1, with a possible D match to TRBD1 (5 bases). The CDR3 DNA reads as TGCGCCAGCAGCCAACAGGGAATGAACACTGAAGCTTTCTTT. Translated: CASSQQGMNTEAFF.